The source of this TCR beta chain is a study of beta chain features in type 1 diabetes. Study observations and caveats: Moderate but significant shortening of TCRB CDR3s was recorded in all four CD4+ subsets from Type 1 diabetes patients.

Details on this clone: The target antigen is unknown.

The CDR3 loop spans 14 amino acids. The V gene lost 0 bases and the J gene lost 0 bases, with 4 bases spanning the gap. CDR1 and CDR2 (germline): LGHNA, YSLEER. The investigators reverse transcribed all of the isolated RNA, so they sequenced expressed TCRB transcripts. Profiling relied on immunoSEQ multiplex PCR, and the TCRdb table lists in-frame clones only, not all of them. The sample records hundreds of thousands of clones, roughly an eighth being singletons. This TCR came from a woman under 30 with type 1 diabetes. The material sequenced was naive CD4+ T cells from blood. The chain has TRBV4-3 and TRBJ2-3; no clear D. The CDR3 spells CASSQDPSTDTQYF. Here the CDR3 DNA reads TGCGCCAGCAGCCAAGATCCTAGCACAGATACGCAGTATTTT.